This is a list of T cell receptor beta chains from one sample in a study of response to subunit inactivated influenza vaccine. Each CDR3 protein gets one entry after TCRdb re-called the RT-PCR reads with MiXCR. The data contain about half a million distinct CDR3 sequences, approximately 9.9% of them seen just once; the ten biggest clones take up over 9.5%. The material sequenced was PBMCs from blood, taken more than 35 days after vaccination. The receptors here all came from a man aged 50 or older who received an inactivated influenza vaccine. Both conserved end residues are part of each CDR3. Each record gives: J gene, V gene, clone size, D gene, CDR3 protein, CDR3 DNA. D genes are given only for firm matches. Expanded clones are given a class, and other clones once, few, many or no size at all.

>TRBJ2-5|TRBV11-2|few|NA
CASSLGPGQTQYF
TGTGCCAGCAGCTTAGGTCCTGGGCAGACCCAGTACTTC
>TRBJ2-5|TRBV28|NA|NA
CASRGGSHGKTQYF
TGTGCCAGCCGAGGGGGGAGTCACGGAAAGACCCAGTACTTC
>TRBJ2-2|TRBV24-1|few|TRBD1
CATQDRVVTGELFF
TGTGCCACCCAGGACAGGGTGGTCACCGGGGAGCTGTTTTTT
>TRBJ2-7|TRBV29-1|many|NA
CSVGTSSYEQYF
TGCAGCGTTGGGACGAGCTCCTACGAGCAGTACTTC
>TRBJ2-2|TRBV7-2|NA|NA
CASSLDTRMAGELFF
TGTGCCAGCAGCTTGGACACTAGGATGGCCGGGGAGCTGTTTTTT
>TRBJ2-7|TRBV28|NA|TRBD2
CASRPGLAGARTPYYEQYF
TGTGCCAGCAGACCGGGACTAGCGGGGGCCCGCACACCCTACTACGAGCAGTACTTC
>TRBJ2-5|TRBV9|NA|TRBD1
CASSVGDSRKETQYF
TGTGCCAGCAGCGTTGGGGACAGTAGAAAAGAGACCCAGTACTTC
>TRBJ2-4|TRBV5-1|NA|NA
CASSFSEREKNIQYF
TGCGCCAGCAGCTTTTCGGAACGGGAAAAAAACATTCAGTACTTC
>TRBJ2-2|TRBV9|NA|NA
CASSVVVGTGELFF
TGTGCCAGCAGCGTAGTGGTGGGCACCGGGGAGCTGTTTTTT
>TRBJ2-4|TRBV7-2|few|TRBD2
CASSLASGGAENIQYF
TGTGCCAGCAGCTTAGCTAGCGGGGGGGCGGAAAACATTCAGTACTTC
>TRBJ1-4|TRBV7-2|NA|NA
CASSSRGGKLFF
TGTGCCAGCAGCTCTAGGGGTGGAAAACTGTTTTTT
>TRBJ2-7|TRBV5-4|NA|TRBD2
CASSIRGGRYSYEQYF
TGTGCCAGCAGCATCCGGGGGGGAAGATACTCCTACGAGCAGTACTTC
>TRBJ1-1|TRBV4-3|NA|NA
CASSQVKGGARAFF
TGCGCCAGCAGCCAAGTAAAAGGGGGGGCGAGAGCTTTCTTT
>TRBJ2-2|TRBV15|NA|NA
CATSRGAGLTGELFF
TGTGCCACCAGCAGAGGGGCAGGGCTAACCGGGGAGCTGTTTTTT
>TRBJ1-6|TRBV4-3|few|NA
CASSQVRTNSPLHF
TGCGCCAGCAGCCAAGTACGGACAAATTCACCCCTCCACTTT
>TRBJ2-7|TRBV20-1|many|TRBD2
CSASTAGANEQYF
TGCAGTGCTAGCACAGCGGGAGCAAACGAGCAGTACTTC
>TRBJ1-2|TRBV20-1|few|NA
CSARDFVIYHGYTF
TGCAGTGCTAGAGATTTCGTGATCTACCATGGCTACACCTTC
>TRBJ1-4|TRBV5-6|NA|TRBD1
CASSSGTGRTEKLFF
TGTGCCAGCAGCTCCGGGACAGGAAGGACTGAAAAACTGTTTTTT
>TRBJ2-1|TRBV15|many|NA
CATSRDLGAQFF
TGTGCCACCAGCAGAGATTTAGGGGCGCAGTTCTTC
>TRBJ2-5|TRBV29-1|many|NA
CSVSRAWETQYF
TGCAGCGTTAGCAGGGCGTGGGAGACCCAGTACTTC
>TRBJ2-5|TRBV6-5|NA|NA
CASSYSSHKETQYF
TGTGCCAGCAGTTACTCGTCACACAAAGAGACCCAGTACTTC
>TRBJ1-4|TRBV4-3|few|NA
CASSHLRGTNEKLFF
TGCGCCAGCAGCCACTTACGGGGAACCAATGAAAAACTGTTTTTT
>TRBJ2-7|TRBV9|NA|TRBD1
CASSDSPGTGDYEQYF
TGTGCCAGCAGCGACAGCCCCGGGACAGGGGACTACGAGCAGTACTTC
>TRBJ1-4|TRBV3-1|few|NA
CASSQSLTANEKLFF
TGTGCCAGCAGCCAATCCCTAACTGCTAATGAAAAACTGTTTTTT
>TRBJ2-1|TRBV20-1|NA|TRBD2
CSAGGGLTNEQFF
TGCAGTGCTGGGGGGGGACTCACCAATGAGCAGTTCTTC
>TRBJ2-2|TRBV27|NA|NA
CASSQIVTAGELFF
TGTGCCAGCAGTCAAATTGTGACAGCCGGGGAGCTGTTTTTT
>TRBJ2-1|TRBV7-8|NA|NA
CASSLNRVRGYNEQFF
TGTGCCAGCAGCCTGAACAGGGTTAGGGGTTACAATGAGCAGTTCTTC
>TRBJ2-3|TRBV29-1|many|NA
CSVESYPDTQYF
TGCAGCGTTGAGTCTTACCCAGATACGCAGTATTTT
>TRBJ2-5|TRBV29-1|many|NA
CSGGINQETQYF
TGCAGCGGGGGAATTAACCAAGAGACCCAGTACTTC
>TRBJ1-5|TRBV7-2|NA|NA
CASTAGVDQPQHF
TGTGCCAGCACGGCAGGGGTTGATCAGCCCCAGCATTTT
>TRBJ2-3|TRBV12-3/TRBV12-4|NA|NA
CASRSGGPGITDTQYF
TGTGCCAGCAGATCCGGTGGGCCGGGGATCACAGATACGCAGTATTTT
>TRBJ1-2|TRBV20-1|NA|NA
CSATGPLDYGYTF
TGCAGTGCCACAGGGCCCCTAGACTATGGCTACACCTTC
>TRBJ1-1|TRBV28|NA|NA
CASSLYQKEAFF
TGTGCCAGCAGTTTATACCAAAAAGAAGCTTTCTTT
>TRBJ2-5|TRBV6-1|few|NA
CATSTGKSETQYF
TGTGCCACCTCAACAGGGAAATCAGAGACCCAGTACTTC
>TRBJ1-4|TRBV20-1|few|NA
CSARVARAPNEKLFF
TGCAGTGCTAGAGTTGCCAGGGCGCCCAATGAAAAACTGTTTTTT
>TRBJ1-3|TRBV29-1|many|NA
CSVDVGISGNTIYF
TGCAGCGTTGATGTGGGAATCTCTGGAAACACCATATATTTT
>TRBJ1-1|TRBV5-1|NA|NA
CASSLEGSDSVRTFF
TGCGCCAGCAGCTTGGAGGGGTCAGACAGCGTACGAACTTTCTTT
>TRBJ2-1|TRBV9|few|NA
CASSDDGSSYNEQFF
TGTGCCAGCAGCGACGACGGGAGCTCCTACAATGAGCAGTTCTTC
>TRBJ2-1|TRBV29-1|many|TRBD1
CSAEDRFSYNEQFF
TGCAGCGCCGAGGACAGGTTCTCCTACAATGAGCAGTTCTTC
>TRBJ2-3|TRBV24-1|NA|TRBD2
CATSGTSGKTNTDTQYF
TGTGCCACCAGTGGGACTAGCGGGAAAACAAACACAGATACGCAGTATTTT
>TRBJ1-2|TRBV3-1|many|NA
CASSPTGSDGYTF
TGTGCCAGCAGCCCCACAGGATCGGACGGCTACACCTTC
>TRBJ1-2|TRBV24-1|NA|NA
CATSDRFFNYGYTF
TGTGCCACCAGTGACAGATTTTTTAACTATGGCTACACCTTC
>TRBJ2-1|TRBV7-2|few|NA
CASSFQRTFSYNEQFF
TGTGCCAGCAGCTTCCAGCGCACATTCTCCTACAATGAGCAGTTCTTC
>TRBJ1-4|TRBV11-2|few|NA
CASSLVVQNGGKLFF
TGTGCCAGCAGCTTAGTAGTACAGAATGGGGGAAAACTGTTTTTT
>TRBJ1-1|TRBV29-1|few|NA
CSVEDGGATEAFF
TGCAGCGTTGAAGATGGCGGGGCCACTGAAGCTTTCTTT
>TRBJ2-7|TRBV10-3|NA|NA
CAISENAGVREQYF
TGTGCCATCAGTGAGAACGCAGGGGTCCGCGAGCAGTACTTC
>TRBJ1-1|TRBV6-5|few|NA
CASRVNSEAFF
TGTGCCAGCAGGGTAAACAGTGAAGCTTTCTTT
>TRBJ1-4|TRBV4-2|many|NA
CASSQTGQPTNEKLFF
TGTGCCAGCAGCCAAACTGGACAGCCAACTAATGAAAAACTGTTTTTT
>TRBJ1-2|TRBV7-2|few|NA
CASSPGLVYGYTF
TGTGCCAGCAGCCCAGGGCTTGTCTATGGCTACACCTTC
>TRBJ2-2|TRBV5-5|NA|NA
CASSSLQGGAGELFF
TGTGCCAGCAGCTCCCTACAGGGAGGAGCCGGGGAGCTGTTTTTT